This TCR beta chain was recovered during a study of T-cell reconstitution after alpha-beta-depleted transplantation in children. General study findings and limits: Certain patients had high TCRbeta diversity at day 60, and it came from recipient T cells and thymic progenitors that survived. Several hundred expanded graft clones reportedly were the source of alpha-beta T cells about two months after transplant. Hyperexpanded clones declined; after one year, newly produced T cells mostly supplied diversity.

This clonotype has at least ten counts. Antigen unknown. The CDR3 is 15 residues long. Germline V CDR1 and CDR2: DFQATT, SNEGSKA (reference sequence). The TCRbeta library incorporated unique molecular identifiers. TCRdb itself ran the PCR reads through MiXCR, one entry per CDR3 protein. The data show 450,000 to 550,000 distinct CDR3 sequences, roughly 10% seen once. The starting material was PBMCs, mostly from graft donor cells, obtained 180 days after TCRalphabeta/CD19-depleted stem cell transplant. The chain has TRBV20-1 and TRBJ2-4; D uncertain. This receptor was identified in a female patient aged 2 to 10 who had a stem cell transplant for aplastic anemia, so the T cells may come from the graft donor. The CDR3 DNA follows: TGCAGCCCTGCTCGGGTTATTTTAGCCAAAAACATTCAGTACTTC. This gives the protein CSPARVILAKNIQYF.